This entry describes one T cell receptor (beta chain). The antigen remains undetermined. A single base separates this from a much larger clone, so it may be a read error. The CDR3 carries no conserved terminal phenylalanine or tryptophan, so it likely arises from a read error. The data were taken from a study of T-cell reconstitution after alpha-beta-depleted transplantation in children. Findings and caveats of the study: T cells produced anew were the main source of T-cell counts and diversity one year after transplant.

Unique molecular identifiers were incorporated into the prepared TCRbeta library. One entry per CDR3 protein, called by TCRdb with MiXCR from the PCR reads. The sample lists hundreds of thousands of distinct CDR3 sequences; about a sixth were seen once. The CDR3 is 12 amino acids. Trimming stripped 1 base from V and 2 bases from J, with 1 base between. The source was PBMCs, mostly from graft donor cells, collected 360 days after TCRalphabeta/CD19-depleted stem cell transplant. The TCR originated in a male patient between 2 and 15 years old who had a stem cell transplant for acute lymphoblastic leukemia, so the T cells may come from the graft donor. The rearrangement joins TRBV12-3 or TRBV12-4 to TRBJ2-3; D gene ambiguous. The CDR3, as DNA: TGTGCCAGCAGTTTAGACACAGATACGCAGTATTTA. Translation: CASSLDTDTQYL.